One sample yielded the 15 T cell receptor beta chains listed below, sequenced in a study of OX40 agonist ivuxolimab in advanced cancers. Libraries came from the immunoSEQ multiplex PCR assay. The table was pulled from immuneACCESS by TCRdb, which kept in-frame rearrangements only. Such tables lose some clones; where checked, under half of the loss comes from unresolved V genes, and the rest has no known cause. For this sample there are fewer than 120,000 clones; about 92% appear just once. The top ten constitute approximately 0.29% of the sample. The source material was CD4+ or CD8+ T cells sorted from blood, sampled in a trial of the OX40 agonist ivuxolimab. Every receptor here comes from an adult with an advanced solid tumor such as melanoma, head and neck, liver or kidney cancer.

The V and J genes are TRBV6-4 and TRBJ2-3; no definite D call. The V and J ends lost 3 bases and 2 bases respectively, with 9 bases between them. There are 14 residues in the CDR3. Germline assignment: CDR1 MRHNA and CDR2 SNTAGT. The CDR3 loop reads CASSEGTHTDTQYF. As DNA, the CDR3 is TGTGCCAGCAGTGAAGGAACGCACACAGATACGCAGTATTTT.

J is TRBJ1-6 and V is TRBV9, with TRBD1 as a possible D gene (6 bases). This CDR3 comprises 18 residues. Germline loops: CDR1 SGDLS, CDR2 YYNGEE. Deletions cut 3 bases from V and 1 base from J, with 17 bases between. The chain's CDR3 is CASSDGSEGGSYNSPLHF. Here the CDR3 DNA reads TGTGCCAGCAGCGACGGTTCCGAAGGGGGATCCTATAATTCACCCCTCCACTTT.

In its sample, this clone was seen once. The chain uses TRBV19 and TRBJ2-1; 10 nucleotides line up with TRBD2. In germline, CDR1 is LNHDA, CDR2 SQIVND (reference sequence). The CDR3 consists of 15 residues. J gave up 15 bases and V 5 bases, and 16 bases lay outside the gene matches. The CDR3 here is CASSPTLSGRTRRFF. The CDR3 coding sequence is TGTGCCAGTAGTCCCACTCTTAGCGGGAGGACTAGACGGTTCTTC.

The rearrangement uses TRBV28 and TRBJ1-2; 8 positions agree with TRBD1. CDR1 and CDR2 (germline): MDHEN, SYDVKM. This CDR3 spans 16 amino acids. The ends lost 2 bases at V and 4 bases at J; junction bases unmatched: 9. The CDR3 is CASSLAGGDISYGYTF. The CDR3, as DNA: TGTGCCAGCAGTTTAGCAGGGGGCGACATTTCCTATGGCTACACCTTC.

The rearrangement uses TRBV6-5 and TRBJ2-7; a weak D match, TRBD1 (6 bases). The CDR3 spans 15 residues. Trimming removed 0 bases at V and 5 bases at J, with 14 bases between. Germline V lookup: CDR1 MNHEY, CDR2 SVGAGI. The CDR3 DNA is TGTGCCAGCAGTTACTCGGGGACACAGGAAGACGAGCAGTACTTC. It translates to CASSYSGTQEDEQYF.

This chain connects TRBV6-6 to TRBJ2-7; D might be TRBD1 or TRBD2, each matching 5 bases. In germline, CDR1 is MNHNY, CDR2 SVGAGI (reference sequence). This CDR3 spans 13 amino acids. Trimming removed 5 bases at V and 5 bases at J, with 13 bases between. The CDR3 region is CASSPLRGDEQYF. CDR3 bases: TGTGCCAGCAGTCCTTTGAGGGGTGACGAGCAGTACTTC.

This chain uses TRBV5-1 with TRBJ2-6; D remains unclear. The CDR3 is 17 residues long. V lost 4 bases, J lost 1 base, and 15 bases lay in between. The germline V gene encodes CDR1 SGHRS and CDR2 YFSETQ. CDR3 protein: CASSTTYVGSGANVLTF. The DNA of the CDR3 is TGCGCCAGCAGCACAACCTACGTGGGTTCTGGGGCCAACGTCCTGACTTTC.

The chain uses TRBV28 and TRBJ2-2; 8 bases match TRBD2. CDR1 is MDHEN, CDR2 SYDVKM, per germline. The CDR3 contains 17 residues. V trimming: 4 bases; J trimming: 2 bases; junction bases outside the gene matches: 9. CDR3 coding DNA: TGTGCCAGCAGTTCGCTCGGGCTAGCGGGTAACACCGGGGAGCTGTTTTTT. Translating gives CASSSLGLAGNTGELFF.

The chain combines TRBV28 with TRBJ2-5; no clear D. This CDR3 has 12 amino acids. V was clipped by 6 bases and J by 2 bases, with 7 bases between them. From germline, CDR1 is MDHEN and CDR2 SYDVKM. The CDR3 region has the DNA TGTGCCAGCAGACAGCCGCAAGAGACCCAGTACTTC. Amino acids: CASRQPQETQYF.

In its sample, this clone was seen a few times. The V call is TRBV30, the J call TRBJ1-1, with D uncertain. This CDR3 is built from 14 residues. The ends were cut back, 2 bases at V and 1 base at J, with 11 bases in the middle. Germline V gene lookup returns CDR1 GTSNPN and CDR2 SVGIG (reference sequence). The CDR3 nucleotides read TGTGCCTGGAGTACCCCCGGCCAGAACACTGAAGCTTTCTTT. Translating gives CAWSTPGQNTEAFF.

This sequence joins TRBV30 and TRBJ1-5, with D perhaps matching TRBD1 (5 bases). Trimming took off 5 bases at V and 5 bases at J, with 28 bases between the two ends. CDR1 and CDR2 (germline): GTSNPN, SVGIG (reference sequence). The CDR3 is made up of 18 amino acids. CDR3 amino acids: CAWDRGSGAFLGDQPQHF. CDR3 in DNA: TGTGCCTGGGACCGTGGGTCAGGAGCCTTTCTAGGGGATCAGCCCCAGCATTTT.

The rearrangement joins TRBV5-1 to TRBJ2-3; 11 positions match TRBD1. The length of the CDR3 is 15 residues. Germline V gene lookup returns CDR1 SGHRS and CDR2 YFSETQ. V shed 7 bases and J 1 base; nucleotides not matched to a gene: 5. The chain's CDR3 is CASGSGQGGTDTQYF. CDR3 DNA sequence: TGCGCCAGCGGCTCGGGACAGGGGGGCACAGATACGCAGTATTTT.

This clone appeared a few times. The chain couples TRBV18 to TRBJ1-4, with TRBD1 as a possible D gene (6 bases). The CDR3 totals 14 residues. V was cut by 1 base and J by 8 bases, with 11 bases left in between. The V gene's germline CDR1 is KGHSH and CDR2 LQKENI. CDR3 in DNA: TGTGCCAGCTCACCACGGGGGCCCCAAGAAAAACTGTTTTTT. This gives the protein CASSPRGPQEKLFF.

The V and J genes are TRBV15 and TRBJ2-7; the match to TRBD1 covers 7 bases. The CDR3 runs 17 residues. The junction had 8 bases not matched to a gene; V was cut back by 0 bases and J by 0 bases. Germline values: CDR1 LNHNV, CDR2 YYDKDF (reference sequence). The CDR3 loop is CATSRDLTGPSSYEQYF. DNA of the CDR3: TGTGCCACCAGCAGAGATCTGACAGGGCCCAGCTCCTACGAGCAGTACTTC.

This rearrangement joins TRBV9 to TRBJ1-2; 7 bases match TRBD1. Germline V gene lookup returns CDR1 SGDLS and CDR2 YYNGEE. This CDR3 has 15 amino acids. The V gene end was trimmed by 2 bases and the J gene end by 0 bases; junction bases not matched to a gene: 4. In DNA, the CDR3 is TGTGCCAGCAGCGTCGGGACAGACCCTAACTATGGCTACACCTTC. Translation gives CASSVGTDPNYGYTF. The complete variable domain, with remaining parts taken from reference TRBV9 and TRBJ1-2, reads DSGVTQTPKHLITATGQRVTLRCSPRSGDLSVYWYQQSLDQGLQFLIQYYNGEERAKGNILERFSAQQFPDLHSELNLSSLELGDSALYFCASSVGTDPNYGYTFGSGTRLTVV.